The T cell receptor (beta chain) described here comes from a study of cytomegalovirus exposure and HLA in healthy donors. PCR amplification relied on 60 Vbeta primers (plus 13 Jbeta primers). This table comes from immunoSEQ multiplex PCR, and its TCRdb copy is limited to in-frame clones, with some not included. The sample includes some 150,000 clones, around 82% of them seen just once. Germline CDR1 and CDR2: MNHNS and SASEGT. This CDR3 spans 13 amino acids. V shed 7 bases and J 0 bases; nucleotides not matched to a gene: 3. This clone was seen only a few times. This clonotype was sampled from a woman aged 40 to 50 in good health and CMV-seropositive. The chain couples TRBV6-1 to TRBJ2-7; TRBD2 matches 7 bases. Sequencing input: PBMCs. The CDR3 here is CASTRTSSYEQYF. CDR3 DNA: TGTGCCAGCACTCGGACTAGCTCCTACGAGCAGTACTTC.